These 22 T cell receptor beta chains originate from one sample sequenced in a study of PD-L1 blockade in urothelial cancer. Specified time point: pretreatment peripheral blood. Only in-frame clones appear in the TCRdb table, and some are missing; sequencing was by immunoSEQ multiplex PCR. The sample has 30,000 to 40,000 clones, 85% seen once. Source: PBMCs, taken around atezolizumab (anti-PD-L1) treatment. These receptors were obtained from an elderly man with urothelial cancer.

This clone was detected only once. The chain couples TRBV10-2 to TRBJ2-2; 10 nucleotides agree with TRBD2. The J segment lost 2 bases and the V segment lost 1 base, leaving 4 bases of the junction unmatched. The CDR3 sequence is 17 residues long. Germline V lookup: CDR1 WSHSY, CDR2 SAAADI. CDR3 amino acids: CASSELGLASNTGELFF. The CDR3 nucleotides are TGCGCCAGCAGTGAGTTGGGACTAGCGTCCAACACCGGGGAGCTGTTTTTT.

The V gene is TRBV27, the J gene TRBJ1-1, with D maybe TRBD1 (5 bases). The CDR3 loop spans 14 amino acids. The V gene lost 2 bases and the J gene lost 4 bases, with 11 bases spanning the gap. Germline CDR1 MNHEY, CDR2 SMNVEV (reference sequence). DNA of the CDR3: TGTGCCAGCAGTTTACAGGGAGGGATCACTGAAGCTTTCTTT. This codes for CASSLQGGITEAFF.

The chain couples TRBV12-2 to TRBJ2-3; the table names TRBD2, a call not compared with the DNA. TRBV12-2 counts as a pseudogene. The CDR3 totals 15 residues. The DNA for the CDR3 is TGTGCAAGTCGCCCCGCCGGACTAGCAACAGATACGCAGTATTTT. Protein sequence: CASRPAGLATDTQYF.

The chain couples TRBV29-1 to TRBJ2-4; 12 nucleotides match TRBD1. The V segment lost 7 bases and the J segment 13 bases; nucleotides outside the gene matches: 14. Germline V gene lookup returns CDR1 SQVTM and CDR2 ANQGSEA. The CDR3 consists of 14 residues. The CDR3 region is CSARSGQGAGLQYF. DNA for the CDR3: TGCAGCGCAAGATCGGGACAGGGGGCCGGCCTCCAGTACTTC.

A few counts support this clone. The chain joins TRBV18 to TRBJ2-5; D perhaps matches TRBD1 (6 bases). This CDR3 spans 13 amino acids. Per the germline V gene, CDR1 is KGHSH and CDR2 is LQKENI. V lost 3 bases, J lost 7 bases, and 12 bases lay in between. Written as DNA, the CDR3 is TGTGCCAGCTCACCGGACAGTGGTGGGACCCAGTACTTC. Its translation is CASSPDSGGTQYF.

This clone was detected a few times. Here the CDR3 DNA reads TGTGCCTGGAGTGCCCCCGGGGGTAGTAGTGAAGCTTTCTTT. This codes for CAWSAPGGSSEAFF. V gene TRBV30 combines with J gene TRBJ1-1; possibly TRBD1 for D (5 bases). The CDR3 length is 14 residues. The V gene's germline CDR1 is GTSNPN and CDR2 SVGIG (reference sequence). The germline V and J ends were trimmed by 1 base and 7 bases, with 16 bases remaining between them.

The gene calls are TRBV6-5 and TRBJ2-1; D is perhaps TRBD2 (6 bases). This CDR3 is built from 14 residues. Germline V gives CDR1 MNHEY, CDR2 SVGAGI. V was trimmed by 8 bases and J by 9 bases, leaving 20 bases between them. DNA of the CDR3: TGTGCCAGCTGGAGGGGTCCGTATGGGATTGAGCAGTTCTTC. It specifies CASWRGPYGIEQFF.

V and J are TRBV7-2 and TRBJ2-1; 10 bases map to TRBD2. Germline V lookup: CDR1 SGHTA, CDR2 FQGNSA. Trimming removed 6 bases from V and 15 bases from J; junction bases left unmatched: 11. The CDR3 contains 13 residues. CDR3 in amino acids: CASRRGTSAILFF. As DNA, the CDR3 is TGTGCCAGCAGGCGTGGGACTAGCGCGATCTTGTTCTTC. The complete variable domain, with remaining parts taken from reference TRBV7-2 and TRBJ2-1, reads GAGVSQSPSNKVTEKGKDVELRCDPISGHTALYWYRQSLGQGLEFLIYFQGNSAPDKSGLPSDRFSAERTGGSVSTLTIQRTQQEDSAVYLCASRRGTSAILFFGPGTRLTVL.

The CDR3 sequence is CASETGRGANYGYTF. The CDR3, as DNA: TGTGCCAGTGAAACCGGCAGGGGAGCTAACTATGGCTACACCTTC. J is TRBJ1-2 and V is TRBV19, with a weak D call TRBD1 (6 bases). This CDR3 is 15 amino acids long. Trimming stripped 8 bases from V and 0 bases from J, with 16 bases between. Germline V gene sequence: CDR1 LNHDA, CDR2 SQIVND (reference sequence).

The chain couples TRBV4-1 to TRBJ1-4; 7 bases are a match to TRBD1. V shed 0 bases and J 7 bases; nucleotides not matched to a gene: 11. Per the germline V gene, CDR1 is MGHRA and CDR2 is YSYEKL. This CDR3 region has 17 residues. This CDR3 reads CASSQDLGAGGGEKLFF. CDR3 bases: TGCGCCAGCAGCCAAGATCTTGGCGCAGGGGGTGGTGAAAAACTGTTTTTT.

The CDR3 bases are TGTGCCAGCAGCCGGACAGGGGTAGAGACCCAGTACTTC. It is translated as CASSRTGVETQYF. This chain uses TRBV6-5 with TRBJ2-5; 9 positions agree with TRBD1. V lost 6 bases and J lost 4; bases outside the gene matches: 3. The CDR3 is 13 amino acids. Germline V gene sequence: CDR1 MNHEY, CDR2 SVGAGI.

This sequence joins TRBV27 and TRBJ1-5, with D possibly TRBD1 on 5 matching bases. V dropped 3 bases and J dropped 2 bases, with 11 bases sitting between them. Per germline, CDR1 MNHEY and CDR2 SMNVEV (reference sequence). This CDR3 comprises 15 residues. CDR3 DNA: TGTGCCAGCAGTTTCGCCGGGGGAGGCAATCAGCCCCAGCATTTT. Its protein is CASSFAGGGNQPQHF.

The V and J genes are TRBV19 and TRBJ1-2; 7 nucleotides agree with TRBD1. J lost 5 bases, V lost 6 bases, and 6 bases had no gene match. This CDR3 region has 13 residues. Germline V gene lookup returns CDR1 LNHDA and CDR2 SQIVND (reference sequence). CDR3 sequence (DNA): TGTGCCAGTAGCCGGGACAGTGCTTATGGCTACACCTTC. Encoded protein: CASSRDSAYGYTF.

The V and J genes are TRBV5-4 and TRBJ1-2; 10 nucleotides agree with TRBD1. CDR1 is SGHNT, CDR2 YYREEE, per germline (reference sequence). Trimming at V came to 0 bases and at J to 8 bases, leaving 10 bases not matched to a gene. CDR3 length: 16 amino acids. This CDR3 is CASSLGGQGNLGGYTF. In DNA, the CDR3 is TGTGCCAGCAGCTTGGGGGGACAGGGGAACTTGGGGGGCTACACCTTC.

The chain is built from TRBV27 and TRBJ1-3; maybe TRBD1 (6 bases). Germline V gene lookup returns CDR1 MNHEY and CDR2 SMNVEV (reference sequence). Trimming stripped 9 bases from V and 2 bases from J, with 17 bases between. This CDR3 is built from 15 residues. CDR3 in amino acids: CASRFSGAPGNTIYF. In DNA form, the CDR3 reads TGTGCCAGTCGATTTTCAGGGGCCCCTGGAAACACCATATATTTT.

This clone appeared a few times. V gene TRBV4-2 combines with J gene TRBJ2-7; D is undetermined. CDR1 is LGHNA and CDR2 is YNFKEQ in the germline V gene. The CDR3 extends over 14 amino acids. With 3 bases removed from V and 1 base from J, the gap between germline ends came to 10 bases. CDR3 coding DNA: TGTGCCAGCAGCCAGGCCTTTGCTTCCTACGAGCAGTACTTC. It translates to CASSQAFASYEQYF.

The chain recombines TRBV14 with TRBJ1-2, with TRBD1 matching 7 bases. This CDR3 is 13 amino acids long. Losses at the gene ends were 5 bases for V and 8 bases for J; bases not matched to a gene: 8. The V gene's germline CDR1 is SGHDN and CDR2 FVKESK. The CDR3 DNA is TGTGCCAGCAGCTGGGGGACAGAACGAGGCTACACCTTC. Protein product: CASSWGTERGYTF.

The chain couples TRBV19 to TRBJ2-1; tentative D call: TRBD2 (6 bases). The germline V gene encodes CDR1 LNHDA and CDR2 SQIVND (reference sequence). Trimming removed 5 bases at V and 2 bases at J, with 16 bases between. The CDR3 runs 16 residues. CDR3 amino acids: CASSGRSSVAYNEQFF. DNA for the CDR3: TGTGCCAGTAGTGGGAGGTCTAGCGTCGCCTACAATGAGCAGTTCTTC.

The V and J genes are TRBV18 and TRBJ2-7; tentatively, D is TRBD1 (6 bases). The CDR3 length is 15 residues. Trimming took 1 base from V and 4 from J, leaving 14 bases between them. The germline V gene has CDR1 KGHSH and CDR2 LQKENI. CDR3 amino acids: CASSPRGPDPYEQYF. The CDR3 DNA reads as TGTGCCAGCTCACCACGGGGGCCGGATCCTTACGAGCAGTACTTC.

This sequence joins TRBV21-1 and TRBJ2-7; TRBD2 is the table's D call, not checked against the DNA. TRBV21-1 has pseudogene status. The CDR3 length is 16 residues. The CDR3 loop reads CASSNSPGLAEPKQYF. DNA for the CDR3: TGTGCCAGCAGCAATAGCCCGGGACTAGCGGAACCCAAGCAGTACTTC.

This clone came up once. The chain carries TRBV7-2 and TRBJ2-2; D is perhaps TRBD1 (6 bases). The CDR3 extends over 15 amino acids. Germline values: CDR1 SGHTA, CDR2 FQGNSA. Trimming left V 5 bases short and J 6 bases short, with 16 bases between. The CDR3 is CASSQRGSVPGELFF. The DNA of the CDR3 is TGTGCCAGCAGCCAGAGGGGGAGTGTGCCCGGGGAGCTGTTTTTT. Full variable domain (remainder filled in from reference TRBV7-2 and TRBJ2-2): GAGVSQSPSNKVTEKGKDVELRCDPISGHTALYWYRQSLGQGLEFLIYFQGNSAPDKSGLPSDRFSAERTGGSVSTLTIQRTQQEDSAVYLCASSQRGSVPGELFFGEGSRLTVL.

The gene calls are TRBV19 and TRBJ1-4; 7 bases are shared with TRBD1. With V trimmed by 5 bases and J by 4 bases, 4 bases remained unmatched. This CDR3 is 14 amino acids long. Germline V CDR1 and CDR2: LNHDA, SQIVND (reference sequence). The CDR3 DNA sequence: TGTGCCAGTAGTGCCCGGGACAGTAATGAAAAACTGTTTTTT. Translating it yields CASSARDSNEKLFF.